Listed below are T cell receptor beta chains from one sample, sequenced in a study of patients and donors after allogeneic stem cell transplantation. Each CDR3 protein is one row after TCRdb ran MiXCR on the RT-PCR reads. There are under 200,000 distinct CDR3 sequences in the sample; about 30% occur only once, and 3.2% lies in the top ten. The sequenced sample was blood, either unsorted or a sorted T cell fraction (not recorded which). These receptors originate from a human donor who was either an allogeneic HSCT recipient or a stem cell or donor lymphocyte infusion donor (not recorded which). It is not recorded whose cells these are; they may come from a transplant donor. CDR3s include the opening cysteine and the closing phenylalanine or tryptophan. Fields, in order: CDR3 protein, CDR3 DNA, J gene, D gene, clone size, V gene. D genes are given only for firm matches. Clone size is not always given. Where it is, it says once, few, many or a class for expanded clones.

CASSLQGARGEKLFF | TGTGCCAGCAGTCTGCAGGGGGCGCGGGGGGAAAAACTGTTTTTT | TRBJ1-4 | TRBD1 | NA | TRBV12-3/TRBV12-4
CASSKLGDTINTGELFF | TGTGCCAGCAGCAAACTGGGGGACACTATCAACACCGGGGAGCTGTTTTTT | TRBJ2-2 | NA | once | TRBV21-1
CSAGGSGANVLTF | TGCAGTGCTGGCGGATCTGGGGCCAACGTCCTGACTTTC | TRBJ2-6 | NA | NA | TRBV20-1
CASSLPDTQYF | TGTGCCAGCAGCTTACCAGATACGCAGTATTTT | TRBJ2-3 | NA | few | TRBV7-9
CSAPGLATDTQYF | TGCAGTGCTCCGGGACTGGCAACAGATACGCAGTATTTT | TRBJ2-3 | NA | NA | TRBV20-1
CASSYSPGPNYEQYF | TGTGCCAGCAGTTACTCCCCCGGACCGAACTACGAGCAGTACTTC | TRBJ2-7 | NA | NA | TRBV6-5
CASSQTPYEQYF | TGTGCCAGCAGCCAGACCCCCTACGAGCAGTACTTC | TRBJ2-7 | NA | NA | TRBV5-8
CASSLGVGLGTGELFF | TGTGCCAGCAGCTTAGGGGTCGGCCTCGGGACCGGGGAGCTGTTTTTT | TRBJ2-2 | NA | few | TRBV7-3
CAISDEVAKNIQYF | TGTGCCATCAGTGACGAGGTTGCCAAAAACATTCAGTACTTC | TRBJ2-4 | NA | NA | TRBV10-3
CASSQEAGVAEAFF | TGTGCCAGCAGCCAAGAGGCGGGTGTCGCTGAAGCTTTCTTT | TRBJ1-1 | NA | NA | TRBV3-1
CASSRTQASTEAFF | TGTGCCAGCTCGCGGACGCAGGCGAGCACTGAAGCTTTCTTT | TRBJ1-1 | NA | many | TRBV27
CASSLKSFYGYTF | TGTGCCAGCAGTTTGAAAAGTTTCTATGGCTACACCTTC | TRBJ1-2 | NA | many | TRBV12-3/TRBV12-4
CSARDRFNTGELFF | TGCAGCGCTAGGGACAGATTCAACACCGGGGAGCTGTTTTTT | TRBJ2-2 | TRBD1 | NA | TRBV29-1
CASSLARGGYNQPQHF | TGTGCCAGCAGCTTAGCGCGAGGGGGTTACAATCAGCCCCAGCATTTT | TRBJ1-5 | NA | NA | TRBV7-8
CASSPTDRGGTEAFF | TGTGCCAGCAGCCCGACTGATCGGGGGGGCACTGAAGCTTTCTTT | TRBJ1-1 | NA | few | TRBV7-6
CASSRDTRTTLHF | TGTGCCAGCAGCCGGGACACGAGGACAACCCTCCACTTT | TRBJ1-6 | NA | NA | TRBV3-1
CASSVTAPGTEAFF | TGCGCCAGCAGCGTGACGGCCCCCGGCACTGAAGCTTTCTTT | TRBJ1-1 | NA | few | TRBV5-1
CASSPGGPTDTQYF | TGTGCCAGCAGCCCGGGAGGGCCAACAGATACGCAGTATTTT | TRBJ2-3 | TRBD2 | few | TRBV4-2
CSVDRGQQETQYF | TGCAGCGTTGATAGGGGACAGCAAGAGACCCAGTACTTC | TRBJ2-5 | TRBD1 | NA | TRBV29-1
CASSRSQGARGYTF | TGTGCCAGCAGTCGATCACAGGGGGCGCGTGGCTACACCTTC | TRBJ1-2 | TRBD1 | few | TRBV7-9
CASSQVATGELFF | TGCGCCAGCAGCCAAGTCGCCACCGGGGAGCTGTTTTTT | TRBJ2-2 | NA | NA | TRBV4-1
CASSYLLDTGELFF | TGTGCCAGCAGTTACTTGCTTGACACCGGGGAGCTGTTTTTT | TRBJ2-2 | NA | few | TRBV6-6
CASMWGGTGNEKLFF | TGTGCCAGCATGTGGGGCGGGACAGGGAACGAAAAACTGTTTTTT | TRBJ1-4 | TRBD1 | NA | TRBV2
CATSDPSDSRGEQYF | TGTGCCACCAGTGATCCATCGGACAGCCGCGGCGAGCAGTACTTC | TRBJ2-7 | NA | many | TRBV24-1
CASSYVGSLVSGANVLTF | TGTGCCAGCAGTTACGTCGGTTCTCTGGTCTCTGGGGCCAACGTCCTGACTTTC | TRBJ2-6 | NA | NA | TRBV6-2/TRBV6-3
CASSKGTFREQFF | TGTGCCAGCAGTAAGGGGACATTTAGAGAGCAGTTCTTC | TRBJ2-1 | NA | NA | TRBV6-5
CASSYIGGNYGYTF | TGTGCCAGCAGTTACATTGGCGGTAACTATGGCTACACCTTC | TRBJ1-2 | NA | few | TRBV6-5
CSVEGGQAAMSMDTQYF | TGCAGCGTTGAAGGAGGACAGGCCGCAATGAGCATGGATACGCAGTATTTT | TRBJ2-3 | TRBD1 | NA | TRBV29-1
CATSDLLGLAGISTNEQFF | TGTGCCACCAGTGATTTGCTGGGACTAGCGGGAATATCAACGAATGAGCAGTTCTTC | TRBJ2-1 | TRBD2 | NA | TRBV24-1
CASSYSKFAPPPNEQFF | TGTGCCAGCAGTTACTCGAAGTTCGCCCCACCTCCGAATGAGCAGTTCTTC | TRBJ2-1 | NA | NA | TRBV6-5
CASSASTFEQYF | TGTGCCAGCTCAGCCTCAACCTTCGAGCAGTACTTC | TRBJ2-7 | NA | NA | TRBV18
CASSQAISFPNEQFF | TGTGCCAGCAGCCAAGCGATTAGTTTTCCCAATGAGCAGTTCTTC | TRBJ2-1 | NA | few | TRBV4-2
CASSLSIGSYGYTF | TGTGCCAGCAGTTTATCGATTGGCAGCTACGGCTACACCTTC | TRBJ1-2 | NA | few | TRBV27
CASSPPSGQHYGYTF | TGTGCCAGCTCACCACCTTCGGGACAGCACTATGGCTACACCTTC | TRBJ1-2 | TRBD1 | NA | TRBV18
CASSYSGTQETQYF | TGTGCCAGCAGTTACTCCGGGACACAAGAGACCCAGTACTTC | TRBJ2-5 | NA | NA | TRBV6-5
CASSLDTEAFF | TGTGCCAGCAGCTTAGACACTGAAGCTTTCTTT | TRBJ1-1 | NA | many | TRBV7-9
CSVVGQGSTIYF | TGCAGCGTTGTGGGACAGGGGTCCACCATATATTTT | TRBJ1-3 | TRBD1 | NA | TRBV29-1
CASSYSTGWTSGKTGELFF | TGTGCCAGCAGTTACTCGACTGGCTGGACTAGCGGGAAGACCGGGGAGCTGTTTTTT | TRBJ2-2 | TRBD2 | NA | TRBV6-5
CASSFQGADTQYF | TGTGCCAGCAGCTTCCAAGGGGCAGATACGCAGTATTTT | TRBJ2-3 | NA | few | TRBV7-2
CASSYSTGYSNQPQHF | TGTGCCAGCAGTTACTCGACAGGTTATAGCAATCAGCCCCAGCATTTT | TRBJ1-5 | NA | NA | TRBV6-2/TRBV6-3
CASSFLLFYEQYF | TGTGCCAGCAGTTTCCTGCTTTTCTACGAGCAGTACTTC | TRBJ2-7 | NA | few | TRBV12-3/TRBV12-4
CASSYSSTGGPAGGYTF | TGTGCCAGCAGTTACTCGAGTACAGGGGGCCCCGCCGGCGGCTACACCTTC | TRBJ1-2 | TRBD1 | NA | TRBV6-5
CASSQERIQPQHF | TGTGCCAGCAGCCAAGAACGAATTCAGCCCCAGCATTTT | TRBJ1-5 | NA | many | TRBV4-2
CASSYSKLGGNTQYF | TGTGCCAGCAGTTACTCGAAGCTTGGGGGGAATACGCAGTATTTT | TRBJ2-3 | NA | NA | TRBV6-5
CASSQDGGDFSGNTIYF | TGCGCCAGCAGCCAAGATGGCGGGGACTTCTCTGGAAACACCATATATTTT | TRBJ1-3 | NA | NA | TRBV4-3
CASREDGTFTGNTIYF | TGCGCCAGCAGGGAAGACGGTACCTTTACTGGAAACACCATATATTTT | TRBJ1-3 | NA | few | TRBV5-1
CSASGVPNEKLFF | TGCAGTGCCAGTGGGGTGCCTAATGAAAAACTGTTTTTT | TRBJ1-4 | NA | few | TRBV20-1
CASSPYRDSTEAFF | TGTGCCAGCAGTCCTTACCGGGACAGCACTGAAGCTTTCTTT | TRBJ1-1 | TRBD1 | NA | TRBV9
CASSRPSGSYNEQFF | TGTGCCAGCAGCCGACCGTCCGGGAGTTACAATGAGCAGTTCTTC | TRBJ2-1 | NA | NA | TRBV6-2/TRBV6-3
CASSFGANEQFF | TGTGCCAGCAGCTTTGGGGCTAATGAGCAGTTCTTC | TRBJ2-1 | NA | NA | TRBV7-9